The 30 T cell receptor beta chains listed next were all sequenced from one sample in a study of CD8 T cells in Susac syndrome. An input of about 0.5 to 1 ug of RNA was subjected to reverse transcription using random hexamers. In TCRdb, the immunoSEQ multiplex PCR reads were re-called with MiXCR into one record per CDR3 protein. This sample has approximately 110,000 distinct CDR3 sequences, with around 95% found just once. Sequencing was performed on CD4+ T cells from PBMCs. These receptors came from a human donor in good health.

This clonotype is a singleton in its sample. The chain is built from TRBV5-1 and TRBJ2-5; D gene ambiguous. V was clipped by 7 bases and J by 0 bases, with 7 bases between them. Looked up from germline, CDR1 is SGHRS and CDR2 is YFSETQ. The CDR3 totals 12 residues. CDR3 coding DNA: TGCGCCAGCTCCGGACACCAAGAGACCCAGTACTTC. This encodes CASSGHQETQYF.

The chain's CDR3 is CASSAGTGSNSPLHF. The CDR3 region has the DNA TGTGCCAGCAGCGCAGGGACAGGGAGCAATTCACCCCTCCACTTT. This chain joins TRBV9 and TRBJ1-6; 9 nucleotides align to TRBD1. In germline, CDR1 is SGDLS, CDR2 YYNGEE. The V segment lost 3 bases and the J segment 7 bases; nucleotides outside the gene matches: 5. The length of the CDR3 is 15 residues.

The chain employs TRBV29-1 and TRBJ1-2, with TRBD1 identical over 7 bases. The CDR3 is 12 amino acids. With 7 bases clipped from V and 4 bases from J, the junction kept 6 bases outside the gene matches. The germline CDR1 and CDR2 sequences are SQVTM and ANQGSEA. Here the CDR3 reads CSAMTGLYGYTF. The CDR3 DNA reads as TGCAGCGCAATGACAGGGCTCTATGGCTACACCTTC. The full variable domain, in which reference TRBV29-1 and TRBJ1-2 provide the parts outside the CDR3, is SAVISQKPSRDICQRGTSLTIQCQVDSQVTMMFWYRQQPGQSLTLIATANQGSEATYESGFVIDKFPISRPNLTFSTLTVSNMSPEDSSIYLCSAMTGLYGYTFGSGTRLTVV.

This chain connects TRBV7-9 to TRBJ2-7, with TRBD2 matching over 9 bases. The ends lost 1 base at V and 3 bases at J; junction bases unmatched: 1. Germline loops: CDR1 SEHNR, CDR2 FQNEAQ (reference sequence). The CDR3 totals 14 residues. DNA of the CDR3: TGTGCCAGCAGCTTAGAAGCGGGGGGCTACGAGCAGTACTTC. It translates to CASSLEAGGYEQYF.

The chain is built from TRBV29-1 and TRBJ1-2; D perhaps matches TRBD1 (6 bases). The germline gives CDR1 SQVTM, CDR2 ANQGSEA. V was shortened by 1 base and J by 0 bases, with 12 bases between the two germline ends. The CDR3 spans 15 residues. The chain's CDR3 is CSVEGTARSNYGYTF. The CDR3, as DNA: TGCAGCGTTGAAGGGACAGCCCGGTCTAACTATGGCTACACCTTC.

Concerning this clonotype: At one boundary the junction diverges from the germline segment, which might be a read error. The chain links TRBV29-1 to TRBJ2-2; the D gene is possibly TRBD1 (6 bases). There are 14 residues in the CDR3. Germline V gives CDR1 SQVTM, CDR2 ANQGSEA. The CDR3 DNA sequence: TGCAGCGTTGAAAATTACAGGGACACCGGGGAGCTGCTTTTT. Amino acid sequence: CSVENYRDTGELLF.

This clonotype was seen a handful of times. V gene TRBV20-1 combines with J gene TRBJ1-2, with 8 bases aligning to TRBD1. This CDR3 has 15 amino acids. Germline V lookup: CDR1 DFQATT, CDR2 SNEGSKA (reference sequence). Trimming at V came to 2 bases and at J to 8 bases, leaving 13 bases not matched to a gene. The CDR3 region is CSARPRTGSRGGYTF. CDR3 bases: TGCAGTGCTAGACCCCGGACAGGGAGCAGGGGAGGCTACACCTTC.

The chain combines TRBV12-3 or TRBV12-4 with TRBJ2-3, with 7 bases fitting TRBD2. The junction had 9 bases not matched to a gene; V was cut back by 6 bases and J by 6 bases. This CDR3 has 14 amino acids. This chain's CDR3 is CASSPLTSPDTQYF. The CDR3 nucleotides are TGTGCCAGCAGCCCCTTGACTAGCCCGGATACGCAGTATTTT.

This chain links TRBV6-2 or TRBV6-3 with TRBJ2-7, with D perhaps matching TRBD2 (5 bases). Trimming removed 1 base from V and 0 bases from J, with 10 bases in between. The CDR3 is made up of 15 amino acids. Germline CDR1 and CDR2: MNHEY and SVGEGT. CDR3 in DNA: TGTGCCAGCAGTTACTGGCGGGTGAGCTCCTACGAGCAGTACTTC. It specifies CASSYWRVSSYEQYF.

The rearrangement joins TRBV29-1 to TRBJ1-4, with a weak D call TRBD1 (5 bases). The V end lost 7 bases, the J end lost 7 bases, and 16 bases lay between the germline ends. The germline gives CDR1 SQVTM, CDR2 ANQGSEA. This CDR3 contains 13 residues. The CDR3 DNA is TGCAGCGCCCAAGGGGCAGGTGCTGAAAAACTGTTTTTT. This encodes CSAQGAGAEKLFF.

The J gene is TRBJ2-3, the V gene TRBV10-3; TRBD2 aligns across 9 bases. There are 18 residues in the CDR3. After removal of 3 bases from V and 1 base from J, the junction contained 11 bases not matched to a gene. Germline-derived CDR1 and CDR2 are ENHRY and SYGVKD. CDR3 nucleotides: TGTGCCATCAGTGACCCTGGACTAGCGTCGGCGGGCACAGATACGCAGTATTTT. It is translated as CAISDPGLASAGTDTQYF.

The V gene is TRBV3-1, the J gene TRBJ2-7, with D perhaps TRBD2 (5 bases). The CDR3 has 14 amino acids. The V end was cut by 3 bases, the J end by 7 bases, with 16 bases between. Germline CDR1 LGHDT, CDR2 YNNKEL (reference sequence). The CDR3 DNA is TGTGCCAGCAGCCACAATGCCCGACGGGGAGAGCAGTACTTC. Residues: CASSHNARRGEQYF.

The chain couples TRBV29-1 to TRBJ2-3; 11 nucleotides agree with TRBD2. The germline V gene has CDR1 SQVTM and CDR2 ANQGSEA. The CDR3 has 16 amino acids. The ends lost 5 bases at V and 4 bases at J; junction bases unmatched: 11. The CDR3 loop reads CSVYSGGAGGPDTQYF. CDR3 bases: TGCAGCGTTTATAGCGGGGGGGCCGGGGGCCCAGATACGCAGTATTTT.

This rearrangement joins TRBV9 to TRBJ2-5; D remains ambiguous. The CDR3 contains 15 residues. The germline V and J ends were trimmed by 0 bases and 5 bases, with 14 bases remaining between them. CDR1 is SGDLS, CDR2 YYNGEE, per germline. The CDR3 sequence: CASSVATVVWETQYF. CDR3 coding DNA: TGTGCCAGCAGCGTAGCTACGGTAGTATGGGAGACCCAGTACTTC.

This clonotype was observed once. This chain connects TRBV28 to TRBJ2-5; perhaps TRBD1 as D (7 bases). The CDR3 is 16 residues long. V was cut by 2 bases and J by 3 bases, with 16 bases left in between. The germline V gene encodes CDR1 MDHEN and CDR2 SYDVKM. For the CDR3, the DNA is TGTGCCAGCAGTTTAAGCGGGCTCGGGACAGAAGAGACCCAGTACTTC. Its translation: CASSLSGLGTEETQYF.

This chain joins TRBV28 and TRBJ2-7; possibly TRBD1 or TRBD2 for D (5 bases each). V dropped 7 bases and J dropped 3 bases, with 7 bases sitting between them. There are 11 residues in the CDR3. Germline loops: CDR1 MDHEN, CDR2 SYDVKM. The CDR3 sequence: CASTRGYEQYF. CDR3 nucleotides: TGTGCCAGCACGAGGGGCTACGAGCAGTACTTC. The full variable domain, its missing parts supplied by reference TRBV28 and TRBJ2-7, is DVKVTQSSRYLVKRTGEKVFLECVQDMDHENMFWYRQDPGLGLRLIYFSYDVKMKEKGDIPEGYSVSREKKERFSLILESASTNQTSMYLCASTRGYEQYFGPGTRLTVT.

This chain's CDR3 is CASSSTHGGEDEQYF. Here the CDR3 DNA reads TGTGCCAGCAGCTCCACCCACGGGGGTGAGGACGAGCAGTACTTC. This chain joins TRBV5-5 and TRBJ2-7, with D maybe TRBD2 (6 bases). Germline assignment: CDR1 SGHKS and CDR2 YYEKEE (reference sequence). The CDR3 length is 15 residues. Trimming took off 3 bases at V and 5 bases at J, with 18 bases between the two ends.

The V and J genes are TRBV20-1 and TRBJ1-1, with D tentatively TRBD1 (6 bases). Germline values: CDR1 DFQATT, CDR2 SNEGSKA (reference sequence). The germline V and J ends were trimmed by 6 bases and 1 base, with 9 bases remaining between them. The CDR3 sequence is 12 residues long. The CDR3 bases are TGCAGTGCCGGGACACCGAACACTGAAGCTTTCTTT. Protein sequence: CSAGTPNTEAFF.

CDR3 sequence reads: CSARNSGANVLTF. The CDR3 DNA reads TGCAGTGCTAGAAACTCTGGGGCCAACGTCCTGACTTTC. The chain joins TRBV20-1 to TRBJ2-6; D is unresolved. This CDR3 contains 13 residues. CDR1 and CDR2 (germline): DFQATT, SNEGSKA (reference sequence). V gave up 2 bases and J gave up 0 bases, with 2 bases separating them.

V gene TRBV29-1 combines with J gene TRBJ1-1; 7 positions match TRBD1. The CDR3 length is 13 residues. V was clipped by 6 bases and J by 4 bases; unmatched bases: 8. CDR1 is SQVTM, CDR2 ANQGSEA, per germline. The CDR3, as DNA: TGCAGCGTCCACCGGGACAGAAGCACTGAAGCTTTCTTT. Protein: CSVHRDRSTEAFF.

This chain joins TRBV7-9 and TRBJ1-1; D is possibly TRBD1 (5 bases). The CDR3 covers 12 residues. The ends were cut back, 5 bases at V and 7 bases at J, with 11 bases in the middle. Per germline, CDR1 SEHNR and CDR2 FQNEAQ (reference sequence). CDR3 sequence: CASSTRVSEAFF. The CDR3 DNA reads as TGTGCCAGCAGCACCAGGGTTAGTGAAGCTTTCTTT.

The rearrangement joins TRBV20-1 to TRBJ2-5; 11 bases line up with TRBD2. Germline lookup yields CDR1 DFQATT and CDR2 SNEGSKA (reference sequence). After removal of 2 bases from V and 5 bases from J, the junction contained 7 bases not matched to a gene. The CDR3 has 15 residues. In DNA form, the CDR3 reads TGCAGTGCTAGACCTAGCGGGGGGCGGACGGAGACCCAGTACTTC. Its translation: CSARPSGGRTETQYF.

The chain links TRBV7-2 to TRBJ2-1; the match to TRBD2 covers 7 bases. The CDR3 contains 16 residues. J was trimmed by 3 bases and V by 5 bases; bases with no gene match: 10. Germline loops: CDR1 SGHTA, CDR2 FQGNSA. In DNA, the CDR3 is TGTGCCAGCAGCCTCGGGGGTAGCGGGTTCTACAATGAGCAGTTCTTC. Protein sequence: CASSLGGSGFYNEQFF.

J is TRBJ2-3 and V is TRBV11-2, with TRBD2 matching over 9 bases. CDR3 length: 15 amino acids. From germline, CDR1 is SGHAT and CDR2 FQNNGV. The V and J ends lost 5 bases and 2 bases, in that order; junction bases with no gene match: 5. The CDR3 nucleotides read TGTGCCAGCAGCCTAGCGGGACGGACCACAGATACGCAGTATTTT. Protein: CASSLAGRTTDTQYF.

The gene calls are TRBV20-1 and TRBJ2-5, with 10 bases fitting TRBD2. The CDR3 sequence is 14 residues long. CDR1 is DFQATT, CDR2 SNEGSKA, per germline (reference sequence). V shed 1 base, J shed 5 bases, and the junction held 4 bases outside the gene matches. CDR3 amino acids: CSARVASGGETQYF. The CDR3 bases are TGCAGTGCTAGAGTGGCTAGCGGGGGTGAGACCCAGTACTTC.

The chain joins TRBV28 to TRBJ2-3, with 12 positions matching TRBD2. This CDR3 has 16 residues. Trimming removed 3 bases from V and 0 bases from J; junction bases left unmatched: 1. In germline, CDR1 is MDHEN, CDR2 SYDVKM. CDR3 residues: CASSLGTSGSTDTQYF. The DNA of the CDR3 is TGTGCCAGCAGTTTGGGGACTAGCGGGAGCACAGATACGCAGTATTTT.

This chain links TRBV12-3 or TRBV12-4 with TRBJ1-4; D gene ambiguous. The V end lost 1 base, the J end lost 7 bases, and 7 bases lay between the germline ends. CDR3 length: 13 amino acids. The CDR3 here is CASSLDAGEKLFF. The CDR3 region has the DNA TGTGCCAGCAGTTTAGATGCCGGTGAAAAACTGTTTTTT.

The V and J genes are TRBV2 and TRBJ2-3, with unresolved D. The CDR3 runs to 13 residues. CDR1 SNHLY and CDR2 FYNNEI come from the germline V gene. Trimming took off 6 bases at V and 1 base at J, with 8 bases between the two ends. The CDR3 region has the DNA TGTGCCAGCAGCGGCCTGGGCACAGATACGCAGTATTTT. Its translation: CASSGLGTDTQYF.

This rearrangement joins TRBV29-1 to TRBJ2-3; TRBD1 matches 9 bases. The germline V gene has CDR1 SQVTM and CDR2 ANQGSEA. V was clipped by 8 bases and J by 2 bases; unmatched bases: 5. The CDR3 extends over 13 amino acids. The CDR3 sequence is CSTRQGDTDTQYF. DNA of the CDR3: TGCAGCACCCGACAGGGGGACACAGATACGCAGTATTTT.

The V call is TRBV29-1, the J call TRBJ2-5; either TRBD1 or TRBD2 may supply D (5 bases each). Germline assignment: CDR1 SQVTM and CDR2 ANQGSEA. The CDR3 extends over 13 amino acids. The V and J ends lost 1 base and 1 base respectively, with 7 bases between them. The CDR3 here is CSVEAGPQETQYF. The CDR3 nucleotides read TGCAGCGTTGAAGCGGGGCCCCAAGAGACCCAGTACTTC. Together with reference TRBV29-1 and TRBJ2-5, the CDR3 gives the full variable domain: SAVISQKPSRDICQRGTSLTIQCQVDSQVTMMFWYRQQPGQSLTLIATANQGSEATYESGFVIDKFPISRPNLTFSTLTVSNMSPEDSSIYLCSVEAGPQETQYFGPGTRLLVL.